This TCR beta chain stems from a study of shared clonotypes between healthy human individuals. The study's findings and limits: Depth was large, yet rarefaction showed that sorted-subset sequencing was incomplete.

Germline V gene data show CDR1 as SGDLS and CDR2 as YYNGEE. V lost 1 base, J lost 7 bases, and 17 bases lay in between. The CDR3 has 15 amino acids. The naive CD8 fraction comprised CD45RO-negative cells positively selected for CCR7 and excluded terminally differentiated effector memory CD45RA+ cells. In its sample, this clone was seen a few times. Its cognate antigen is unknown. Measured with immunoSEQ multiplex PCR; TCRdb has only the in-frame clones, and not every one. The sample holds around 1.9 million clones, about 93% seen once. What was sequenced was naive CD8+ T cells from PBMCs. The sequence was collected from a man aged 18-30 years in good health. Some clones in this sample may be carry-over from other donors' samples. The V call is TRBV9, the J call TRBJ1-2; a weak D match, TRBD1 (6 bases). The CDR3 DNA sequence: TGTGCCAGCAGCGTACAAACTAATGGGGGCGGTGGCTACACCTTC. Residues: CASSVQTNGGGGYTF.